This T cell receptor beta chain is drawn from a study of blood T cell repertoires in COVID-19. Study summary: From T cells, B-cell-depleted T cells, or PBMCs came the material, which was cDNA or gDNA.

The CDR3 is 16 residues long. Germline V lookup: CDR1 SGDLS, CDR2 YYNGEE. The V and J ends lost 0 bases and 5 bases, in that order; junction bases with no gene match: 5. Study processing details: Cell counts per sample came from amplifying reference gene primers. Libraries were prepared by immunoSEQ multiplex PCR; TCRdb keeps only in-frame clonotypes and omits some of them. The D gene and trimming were derived from the DNA, and the V and J assignments and clone size from that table. The top ten clones hold roughly a third of a sample with about 100,000 clones, about 80% of them seen once. The source is a man between 65 and 85 years old with active or convalescent COVID-19. Sequencing was done on a sample of peripheral blood. This chain joins TRBV9 and TRBJ2-7; 13 bases match TRBD2. DNA for the CDR3: TGTGCCAGCAGCGTAGCCGGACTAGCGGGAGTTGACGAGCAGTACTTC. Protein product: CASSVAGLAGVDEQYF.